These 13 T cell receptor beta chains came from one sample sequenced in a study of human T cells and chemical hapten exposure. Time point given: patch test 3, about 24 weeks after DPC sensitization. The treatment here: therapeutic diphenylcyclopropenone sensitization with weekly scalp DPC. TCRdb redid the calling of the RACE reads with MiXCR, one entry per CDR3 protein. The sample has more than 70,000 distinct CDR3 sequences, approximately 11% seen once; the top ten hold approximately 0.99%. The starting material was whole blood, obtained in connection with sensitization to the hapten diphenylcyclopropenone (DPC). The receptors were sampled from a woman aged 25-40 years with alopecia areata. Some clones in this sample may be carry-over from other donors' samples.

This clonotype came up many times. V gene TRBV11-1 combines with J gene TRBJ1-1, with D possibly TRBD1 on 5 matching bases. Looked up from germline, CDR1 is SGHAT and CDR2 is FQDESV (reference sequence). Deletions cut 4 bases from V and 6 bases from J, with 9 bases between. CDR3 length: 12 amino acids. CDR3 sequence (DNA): TGTGCCAGCAGCTCTCAGGGTGCTGAAGCTTTCTTT. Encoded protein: CASSSQGAEAFF.

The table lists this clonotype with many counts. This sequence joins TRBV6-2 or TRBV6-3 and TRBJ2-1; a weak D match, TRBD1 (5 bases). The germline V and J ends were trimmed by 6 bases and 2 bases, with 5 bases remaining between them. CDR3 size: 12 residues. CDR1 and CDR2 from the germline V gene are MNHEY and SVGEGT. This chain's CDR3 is CASRDTYNEQFF. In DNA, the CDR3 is TGTGCCAGCAGGGACACCTACAATGAGCAGTTCTTC.

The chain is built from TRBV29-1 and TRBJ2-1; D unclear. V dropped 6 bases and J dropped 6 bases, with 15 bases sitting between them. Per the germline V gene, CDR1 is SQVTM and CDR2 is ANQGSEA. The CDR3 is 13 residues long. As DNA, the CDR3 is TGCAGCGTCGTGGGTGACGGAAGCAATGAGCAGTTCTTC. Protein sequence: CSVVGDGSNEQFF.

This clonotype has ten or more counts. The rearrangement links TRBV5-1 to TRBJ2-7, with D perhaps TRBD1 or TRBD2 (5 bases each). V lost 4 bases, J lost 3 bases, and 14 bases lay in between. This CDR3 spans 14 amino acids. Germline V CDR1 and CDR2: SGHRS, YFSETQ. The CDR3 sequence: CASSPGTVNYEQYF. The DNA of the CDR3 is TGCGCCAGCAGCCCCGGGACGGTGAACTACGAGCAGTACTTC.

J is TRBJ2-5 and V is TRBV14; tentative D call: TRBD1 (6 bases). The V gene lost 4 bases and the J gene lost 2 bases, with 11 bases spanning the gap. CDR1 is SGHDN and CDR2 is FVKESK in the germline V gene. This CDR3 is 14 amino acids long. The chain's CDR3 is CASSLWTDQETQYF. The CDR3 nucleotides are TGTGCCAGCAGCCTCTGGACAGATCAAGAGACCCAGTACTTC.

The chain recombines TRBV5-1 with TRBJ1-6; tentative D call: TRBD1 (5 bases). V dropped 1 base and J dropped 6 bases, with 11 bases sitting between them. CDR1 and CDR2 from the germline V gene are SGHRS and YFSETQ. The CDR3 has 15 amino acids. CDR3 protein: CASSLFQGGNSPLHF. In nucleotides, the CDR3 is TGCGCCAGCAGCTTGTTCCAGGGCGGTAATTCACCCCTCCACTTT.

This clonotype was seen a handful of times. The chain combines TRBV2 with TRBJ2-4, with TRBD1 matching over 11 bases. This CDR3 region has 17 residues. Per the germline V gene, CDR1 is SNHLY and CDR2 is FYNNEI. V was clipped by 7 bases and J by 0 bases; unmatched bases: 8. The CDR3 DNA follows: TGTGCCAGCACCGGACAGGGGGCTGTACTAGCCAAAAACATTCAGTACTTC. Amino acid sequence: CASTGQGAVLAKNIQYF.

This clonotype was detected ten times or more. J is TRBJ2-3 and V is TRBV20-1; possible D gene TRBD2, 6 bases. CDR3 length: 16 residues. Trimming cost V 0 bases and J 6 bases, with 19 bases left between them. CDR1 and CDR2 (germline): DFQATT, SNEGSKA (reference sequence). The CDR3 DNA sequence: TGCAGTGCTAGAGATCCGCGGGGTATCGATGTGGATACGCAGTATTTT. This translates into CSARDPRGIDVDTQYF.

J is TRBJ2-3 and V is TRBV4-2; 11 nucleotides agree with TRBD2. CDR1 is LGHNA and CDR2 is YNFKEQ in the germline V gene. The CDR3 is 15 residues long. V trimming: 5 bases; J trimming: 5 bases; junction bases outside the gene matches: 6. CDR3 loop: CASSSLAGVVDTQYF. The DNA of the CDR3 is TGTGCCAGCAGCTCACTAGCGGGAGTTGTAGATACGCAGTATTTT.

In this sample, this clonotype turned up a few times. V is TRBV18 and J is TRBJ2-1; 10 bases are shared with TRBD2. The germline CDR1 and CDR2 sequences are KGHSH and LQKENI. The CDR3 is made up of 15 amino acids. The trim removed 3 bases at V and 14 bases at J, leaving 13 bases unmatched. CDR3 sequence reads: CASSPTSGMDRMEFF. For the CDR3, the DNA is TGTGCCAGCTCACCTACTAGCGGGATGGATAGGATGGAGTTCTTC.

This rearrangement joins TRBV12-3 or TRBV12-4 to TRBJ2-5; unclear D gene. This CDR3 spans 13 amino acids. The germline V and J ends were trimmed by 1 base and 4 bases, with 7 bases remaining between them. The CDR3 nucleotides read TGTGCCAGCAGTTTAGGTTACGGAGAGACCCAGTACTTC. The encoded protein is CASSLGYGETQYF.

CDR3 in DNA: TGTGCCAGCAGCGCCGGGACAGGGATGGAGACCCAGTACTTC. This codes for CASSAGTGMETQYF. The chain is built from TRBV11-2 and TRBJ2-5, with 9 positions matching TRBD1. Germline V gene lookup returns CDR1 SGHAT and CDR2 FQNNGV. The length of the CDR3 is 14 residues. V was clipped by 5 bases and J by 5 bases; unmatched bases: 6.

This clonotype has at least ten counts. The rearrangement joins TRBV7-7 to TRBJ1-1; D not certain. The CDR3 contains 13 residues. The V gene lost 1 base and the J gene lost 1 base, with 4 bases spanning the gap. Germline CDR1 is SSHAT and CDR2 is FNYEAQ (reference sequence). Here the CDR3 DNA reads TGTGCCAGCAGCTTAGACAGGAACACTGAAGCTTTCTTT. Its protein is CASSLDRNTEAFF.